These 3 T cell receptor beta chains came from one sample sequenced in a study of CD8 T cells in Susac syndrome. An input of about 0.5 to 1 ug of RNA was subjected to reverse transcription using random hexamers. One entry per CDR3 protein, called by TCRdb with MiXCR from the immunoSEQ multiplex PCR reads. The top ten hold 0.15% to 0.2% of the sample, which has some 200,000 distinct CDR3 sequences, around 93% seen once. The sequenced material came from CD8+ T cells from PBMCs. All receptors come from a human donor with Susac syndrome.

The gene calls are TRBV4-1 and TRBJ1-1; 7 nucleotides match TRBD1. The CDR3 loop spans 17 amino acids. Trimming took 1 base from V and 0 from J; bases not matched to a gene: 8. Germline-derived CDR1 and CDR2 are MGHRA and YSYEKL. The CDR3 bases are TGCGCCAGCAGCCAAGTGGGTGGGGGACAGATGAACACTGAAGCTTTCTTT. Amino acids: CASSQVGGGQMNTEAFF.

The chain recombines TRBV5-6 with TRBJ1-2; TRBD1 is a possible D gene (5 bases). Trimming shortened V by 4 bases and J by 3 bases, and 13 bases separated the two germline ends. This CDR3 contains 14 residues. Germline V gives CDR1 SGHDT, CDR2 YYEEEE. CDR3 in amino acids: CASSHPQAYYGYTF. The DNA of the CDR3 is TGTGCCAGCAGCCACCCACAGGCCTACTATGGCTACACCTTC.

The CDR3 here is CSGNAAPGIDTQYF. CDR3 bases: TGCAGTGGAAACGCAGCCCCGGGGATAGATACGCAGTATTTT. J is TRBJ2-3 and V is TRBV20-1, with TRBD2 as a possible D gene (5 bases). The CDR3 is made up of 14 amino acids. V gave up 7 bases and J gave up 5 bases, with 19 bases separating them. Germline CDR1 is DFQATT and CDR2 is SNEGSKA (reference sequence).